This T cell receptor beta chain was found in a study of cytomegalovirus exposure and HLA in healthy donors. Amplification used 60 Vbeta primers and 13 Jbeta primers. TCRdb's copy holds only in-frame clones and misses some; the assay was immunoSEQ multiplex PCR. The table shows about 150,000 clones, with around three quarters occurring only once. As regards this clone: Its specificity is not known.

V was trimmed by 1 base and J by 6 bases, leaving 6 bases between them. Germline V CDR1 and CDR2: SNHLY, FYNNEI. CDR3 size: 12 residues. Study-wide findings and caveats: Analyses of presence/absence relied on an assumption of roughly uniform sequencing depth across donors. Published work reported that the classifier diagnosed cytomegalovirus status with high specificity and sensitivity.

Sequencing used PBMCs. This rearrangement joins TRBV2 to TRBJ1-1; D is unclear. The sequence was obtained from a male donor in good health and CMV-seronegative. CDR3 in amino acids: CASSEVRAEAFF. Here the CDR3 DNA reads TGTGCCAGCAGTGAAGTGCGGGCTGAAGCTTTCTTT.